The 23 T cell receptor beta chains presented below share a single source sample, sequenced in a study of T cells expressing NK-cell markers. From the 5' RACE reads, TCRdb lists one entry per CDR3 protein and no DNA. This table lists roughly 420,000 distinct CDR3 sequences. Sequencing was performed on blood T cells: a sorted CD56 or NKG2C T cell subset, CD4+ or CD8+ T cells, or bulk PBMC T cells (not recorded which). These receptors were taken from a woman between 18 and 75 years old in good health.

This rearrangement joins TRBV5-4 to TRBJ1-2; TCRdb's D call of TRBD1 is untestable without DNA. This CDR3 has 15 residues. Germline assignment: CDR1 SGHNT and CDR2 YYREEE (reference sequence). CDR3 sequence reads: CASSLGPGGGYGYTF.

The chain is built from TRBV6-1 and TRBJ1-3. CDR1 MNHNS and CDR2 SASEGT come from the germline V gene. The CDR3 runs to 13 residues. The CDR3: CASPDRLGNTIYF.

V is TRBV14 and J is TRBJ2-7. The V gene's germline CDR1 is SGHDN and CDR2 FVKESK. CDR3 size: 14 residues. The CDR3 protein is CASSQVHFGYEQYF.

The chain joins TRBV20-1 to TRBJ1-1; the TCRdb call, TRBD1, lacks DNA for checking. This CDR3 contains 18 residues. Germline-derived CDR1 and CDR2 are DFQATT and SNEGSKA (reference sequence). The CDR3 reads CSARFSWTGGVGDTEAFF.

The gene calls are TRBV5-1 and TRBJ2-2; the D gene TCRdb calls, TRBD2, cannot be checked with no DNA. Germline V gene data show CDR1 as SGHRS and CDR2 as YFSETQ. CDR3 size: 14 residues. The CDR3 sequence: CASSPSGVAGELFF.

The chain recombines TRBV12-3 or TRBV12-4 with TRBJ2-2; TCRdb gives TRBD1 as the D gene, but with no DNA this cannot be confirmed. The length of the CDR3 is 18 residues. The CDR3 sequence is CASSSQTKWGARTRELFF.

The chain's CDR3 is CSARVARPETQYF. The rearrangement links TRBV20-1 to TRBJ2-5; the D call from TCRdb, TRBD2, cannot be confirmed without DNA. The length of the CDR3 is 13 residues. Per the germline V gene, CDR1 is DFQATT and CDR2 is SNEGSKA (reference sequence).

The chain has TRBV4-2 and TRBJ2-3; TCRdb's D call, TRBD2, is unchecked because there is no DNA. The length of the CDR3 is 18 residues. Germline CDR1 reads LGHNA; CDR2 reads YNFKEQ. The CDR3 region is CASTKEGEREGGADTQYF.

The gene calls are TRBV3-1 and TRBJ2-4; as DNA is missing, the TRBD1 call by TCRdb cannot be tested. The CDR3 sequence is 18 residues long. CDR1 LGHDT and CDR2 YNNKEL come from the germline V gene (reference sequence). CDR3 sequence reads: CAGSPLGQNTLAKNIQYF.

The V gene is TRBV18, the J gene TRBJ1-4. This CDR3 is 13 amino acids long. Germline lookup yields CDR1 KGHSH and CDR2 LQKENI. The CDR3 is CASRDGLSEKLFF.

This chain connects TRBV7-9 to TRBJ2-7; the D call from TCRdb, TRBD2, cannot be confirmed without DNA. The CDR3 length is 15 residues. CDR1 and CDR2 (germline): SEHNR, FQNEAQ (reference sequence). CDR3: CASSPLADPSYEQYF.

V gene TRBV18 combines with J gene TRBJ1-3. CDR3 length: 16 amino acids. Germline values: CDR1 KGHSH, CDR2 LQKENI. The CDR3 reads CASSPPQRNSGNTIYF.

The gene calls are TRBV4-3 and TRBJ2-2; TCRdb's D call, TRBD2, is unchecked because there is no DNA. Germline CDR1 LGHNA, CDR2 YSLEER. This CDR3 has 17 amino acids. CDR3 amino acids: CASSQGGGGSNTGELFF.

This chain joins TRBV20-1 and TRBJ2-1; TCRdb names TRBD2, which stays unverified in the absence of DNA. Germline assignment: CDR1 DFQATT and CDR2 SNEGSKA (reference sequence). The CDR3 runs 17 residues. CDR3 region: CSAPRGGRAGPYNEQFF.

The V and J genes are TRBV7-2 and TRBJ2-1; the TCRdb D gene call, TRBD1, has no DNA to confirm it. Germline-derived CDR1 and CDR2 are SGHTA and FQGNSA. The CDR3 is made up of 16 amino acids. The chain's CDR3 is CASSPFFARDDNEQFF.

This rearrangement joins TRBV20-1 to TRBJ2-4. The CDR3 extends over 15 amino acids. In germline, CDR1 is DFQATT, CDR2 SNEGSKA (reference sequence). The CDR3 sequence: CSARAGHLAKNIQYF.

The chain uses TRBV29-1 and TRBJ2-1. The CDR3 is 12 amino acids. Germline values: CDR1 SQVTM, CDR2 ANQGSEA. The CDR3 sequence is CSVEIVYNEQFF.

The chain has TRBV10-3 and TRBJ2-1; without DNA, the TCRdb call of TRBD2 cannot be checked. Germline-derived CDR1 and CDR2 are ENHRY and SYGVKD. This CDR3 is 12 amino acids long. The CDR3 loop reads CAIGLVPDEQFF.

The V and J genes are TRBV20-1 and TRBJ2-1. Germline V CDR1 and CDR2: DFQATT, SNEGSKA (reference sequence). This CDR3 contains 15 residues. The CDR3 is CSARAIADSYNEQFF.

CDR3: CASSVEGDSNTGELFF. V is TRBV25-1 and J is TRBJ2-2; TCRdb proposes TRBD1, but this gene call is untestable without DNA. Germline V gene sequence: CDR1 MGHDK, CDR2 SYGVNS. The CDR3 is 16 residues long. Complete variable domain (other parts from reference TRBV25-1 and TRBJ2-2): EADIYQTPRYLVIGTGKKITLECSQTMGHDKMYWYQQDPGMELHLIHYSYGVNSTEKGDLSSESTVSRIRTEHFPLTLESARPSHTSQYLCASSVEGDSNTGELFFGEGSRLTVL.

The V and J genes are TRBV10-3 and TRBJ2-7; TCRdb's D call of TRBD1 is untestable without DNA. Germline CDR1 and CDR2: ENHRY and SYGVKD. The CDR3 totals 11 residues. The CDR3 spells CAIMQGHEQYF.

The chain combines TRBV23-1 with TRBJ1-5; with no DNA, the TCRdb D assignment of TRBD1 cannot be verified. TRBV23-1 is known as an ORF, though its function is uncertain. The CDR3 sequence is 17 residues long. The CDR3 region is CASSQSLRDSHNQPQHF.

The J gene is TRBJ2-2, the V gene TRBV5-6; as DNA is missing, the TRBD1 call by TCRdb cannot be tested. Germline loops: CDR1 SGHDT, CDR2 YYEEEE. This CDR3 comprises 16 residues. CDR3 region: CASSLITVGGTGELFF. Variable domain in full (rest from reference TRBV5-6 and TRBJ2-2): DAGVTQSPTHLIKTRGQQVTLRCSPKSGHDTVSWYQQALGQGPQFIFQYYEEEERQRGNFPDRFSGHQFPNYSSELNVNALLLGDSALYLCASSLITVGGTGELFFGEGSRLTVL.